The clone carrying this T cell receptor (beta chain) appeared a few times. The entry originates in a study of identical twins. TCRdb ran MiXCR on the 5' RACE reads and lists one entry per CDR3 protein. The sample lists roughly 490,000 distinct CDR3 sequences; over 11% were seen once. The CDR3 consists of 14 residues. Trimming at V came to 6 bases and at J to 2 bases, leaving 5 bases not matched to a gene. CDR1 and CDR2 (germline): SGHRS, YFSETQ. The same sample was also used in a study of yellow fever vaccine responses in identical twins. Turning to that study: Twins showed a vaccine T cell response that reportedly seemed partly convergent, partly personalized.

Sequenced sample: CD4+ T cells sorted from blood. The source is a woman under 30 in good health. This chain connects TRBV5-1 to TRBJ2-3, with 8 bases lining up with TRBD2. The CDR3, as DNA: TGCGCCAGCACCACGGGGGGGTCCACAGATACGCAGTATTTT. Its translation is CASTTGGSTDTQYF. Full variable domain (remainder filled in from reference TRBV5-1 and TRBJ2-3): KAGVTQTPRYLIKTRGQQVTLSCSPISGHRSVSWYQQTPGQGLQFLFEYFSETQRNKGNFPGRFSGRQFSNSRSEMNVSTLELGDSALYLCASTTGGSTDTQYFGPGTRLTVL.